This T cell receptor beta chain is from a study of T cells after yellow fever vaccination. Across the whole study: When fractions had low cell numbers, they were prepared with SMART-Seq v4 Ultra Low Input.

Findings and limits, study-wide: It was the secondary response that reached its peak faster, day 5 versus 15, but it was weaker.

Germline V gene lookup returns CDR1 LNHDA and CDR2 SQIVND (reference sequence). This CDR3 comprises 13 residues. Comment on this clonotype: Antigen: not known.

TCR cDNA was made by 5'RACE template switching, adding a universal primer site and UMIs. TCRdb recomputed calls from the 5' RACE reads with MiXCR, one row per CDR3 protein. This sample has hundreds of thousands of distinct CDR3 sequences, with 15% to 20% found just once. This specimen was PBMCs, taken 15 days after the yellow fever booster vaccination. This receptor was taken from a man younger than 40 who received the YFV17D yellow fever vaccine. The chain is built from TRBV19 and TRBJ2-6, with D perhaps matching TRBD1 (6 bases). CDR3 in amino acids: CACRQAGANVLTF. The CDR3 DNA reads as TGTGCTTGCAGACAGGCTGGGGCCAACGTCCTGACTTTC.